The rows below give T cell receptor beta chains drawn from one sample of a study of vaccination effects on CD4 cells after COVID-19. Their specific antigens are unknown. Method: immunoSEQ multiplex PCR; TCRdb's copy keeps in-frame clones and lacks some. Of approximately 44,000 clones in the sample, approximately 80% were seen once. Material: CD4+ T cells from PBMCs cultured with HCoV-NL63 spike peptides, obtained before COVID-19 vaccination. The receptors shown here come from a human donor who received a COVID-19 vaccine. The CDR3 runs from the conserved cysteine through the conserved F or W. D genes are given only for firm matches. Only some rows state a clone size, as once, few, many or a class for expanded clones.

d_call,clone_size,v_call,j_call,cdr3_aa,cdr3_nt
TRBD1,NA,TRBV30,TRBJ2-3,CAWTTGADTQYF,TGTGCCTGGACTACAGGGGCAGATACGCAGTATTTT
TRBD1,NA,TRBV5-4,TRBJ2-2,CASSWGTGVSTGELFF,TGTGCCAGCAGCTGGGGGACAGGGGTCAGTACCGGGGAGCTGTTTTTT
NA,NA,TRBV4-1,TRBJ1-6,CASSRLDGDNSPLHF,TGCGCCAGCAGCCGACTGGACGGAGATAATTCACCCCTCCACTTT
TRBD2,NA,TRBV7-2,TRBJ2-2,CASSPSGGDTGELFF,TGTGCCAGCAGCCCCTCTGGGGGGGACACCGGGGAGCTGTTTTTT
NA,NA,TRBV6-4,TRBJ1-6,CASSDSGADGRALHF,TGTGCCAGCAGTGACTCTGGGGCTGACGGTCGGGCCCTCCACTTT
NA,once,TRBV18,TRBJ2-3,CASSLRDTPGDTQYF,TGTGCCAGCTCACTCCGGGACACCCCAGGGGATACGCAGTATTTT
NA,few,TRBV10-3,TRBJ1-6,CAISENWGDSPLHF,TGTGCCATCAGTGAGAACTGGGGTGATTCACCCCTCCACTTT
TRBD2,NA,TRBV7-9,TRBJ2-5,CASSLSGTSEKTQYF,TGTGCCAGCAGCTTAAGCGGGACTAGCGAGAAGACCCAGTACTTC
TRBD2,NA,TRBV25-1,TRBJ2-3,CASSSLAGPPDTQYF,TGTGCCAGCAGTTCATTAGCGGGGCCTCCGGATACGCAGTATTTT
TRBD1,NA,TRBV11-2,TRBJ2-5,CASSLAGTGGYQYF,TGTGCCAGCAGCTTAGCAGGGACAGGGGGCTACCAGTACTTC
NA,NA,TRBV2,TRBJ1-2,CASSPSTGGGYGYTF,TGTGCCAGCAGTCCATCAACTGGCGGGGGCTATGGCTACACCTTC
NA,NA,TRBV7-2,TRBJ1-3,CASSLGGHSGNTIYF,TGTGCCAGCAGCTTAGGTGGGCACTCTGGAAACACCATATATTTT
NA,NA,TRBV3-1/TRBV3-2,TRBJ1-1,CASSQYNREGTEAFF,TGTGCCAGCAGCCAATATAACAGGGAGGGCACTGAAGCTTTCTTT
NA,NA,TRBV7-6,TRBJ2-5,CASSPRQGGQETQYF,TGTGCCAGCAGCCCCCGACAGGGAGGGCAAGAGACCCAGTACTTC
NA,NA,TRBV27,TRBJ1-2,CASSLKRQSDYGYTF,TGTGCCAGCAGTCTCAAACGACAGAGTGACTATGGCTACACCTTC
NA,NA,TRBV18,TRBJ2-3,CASSPNRALSDTQYF,TGTGCCAGCTCACCAAACCGAGCCCTCTCAGATACGCAGTATTTT
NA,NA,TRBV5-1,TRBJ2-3,CASSFQATQDTQYF,TGCGCCAGCAGCTTCCAGGCAACACAAGATACGCAGTATTTT